The present T cell receptor beta chain was sequenced within a study of shared clonotypes between healthy human individuals. Study conclusions and caveats: Naive CD4 clonotypes overlapped across a handful of donors at about 5%.

The CDR3 contains 13 residues. CDR1 and CDR2 (germline): LNHNV, YYDKDF (reference sequence). The V and J ends lost 4 bases and 3 bases respectively, with 9 bases between them. Turning to this clone: Antigen specificity is unknown.

Both subsets, CD45RA+ naive and CD45RA-negative memory, were split from the CD4+ cells. Genomic DNA (from each subset) was split evenly across several immunoSEQ plates. Authors' analysis steps: Owing to the provision of junction-only sequences devoid of quality scores by immunoSEQ, filtering differed. The data were produced by immunoSEQ multiplex PCR, yet TCRdb's version contains in-frame clones alone and is incomplete. From that table come the V and J calls and clone size; the DNA was used to work out D and trimming. The data hold under 1,100,000 clones, with 75% to 85% observed a single time. The V call is TRBV15, the J call TRBJ1-2; D call uncertain. The sample taken for sequencing was memory CD4+ T cells from PBMCs. The subset here: CD45RA-negative fraction. This clonotype originated in a man younger than 35 in good health. Some clones in this sample may be carry-over from other donors' samples. DNA for the CDR3: TGTGCCACCAGCACCAGACAACACTATGGCTACACCTTC. This translates into CATSTRQHYGYTF. Drawing the rest from reference TRBV15 and TRBJ1-2, the complete variable domain is DAMVIQNPRYQVTQFGKPVTLSCSQTLNHNVMYWYQQKSSQAPKLLFHYYDKDFNNEADTPDNFQSRRPNTSFCFLDIRSPGLGDTAMYLCATSTRQHYGYTFGSGTRLTVV.